This TCR beta chain was sequenced in a study of shared clonotypes between healthy human individuals. Assay: immunoSEQ multiplex PCR; the TCRdb copy retains only in-frame clones and omits some. Counted here are just over 2,000,000 clones, approximately 94% occurring once; the ten biggest clones make up 0.85% to 1.2%. Losses at the gene ends were 3 bases for V and 0 bases for J; bases not matched to a gene: 8. Germline CDR1 is MDHEN and CDR2 is SYDVKM. The CDR3 consists of 17 residues. Naive CD8 populations comprised CD45RO-negative cells positively selected for CCR7, excluding terminally differentiated effector memory CD45RA+ cells.

This sequence was found in a man between 18 and 35 years old in good health. Sequencing used naive CD8+ T cells sorted from blood. The chain is built from TRBV28 and TRBJ2-3; 8 bases line up with TRBD2. The CDR3 bases are TGTGCCAGCAGTTTTTGGCTAGCGGGTACCAGCACAGATACGCAGTATTTT. Translating gives CASSFWLAGTSTDTQYF.